This TCR beta chain was identified during a study of T-cell reconstitution after alpha-beta-depleted transplantation in children. The CDR3 loop spans 13 amino acids. Germline V gene sequence: CDR1 MNHNS, CDR2 SASEGT. The V gene lost 5 bases and the J gene lost 3 bases, with 10 bases spanning the gap. A library of TCRbeta sequences, prepared with unique molecular identifiers, was generated. One entry per CDR3 protein, called by TCRdb with MiXCR from the PCR reads. The data contain 540,000 or so distinct CDR3 sequences, roughly 23% of them seen just once; the ten biggest clones take up 14%. This clonotype was counted a few times.

The specimen was PBMCs, mostly from graft donor cells, collected 360 days after TCRalphabeta/CD19-depleted stem cell transplant. The V and J genes are TRBV6-1 and TRBJ1-1; D call uncertain. This receptor was taken from a boy in the first two years of life who had a stem cell transplant for acute myeloid leukemia, so the T cells may come from the graft donor. This CDR3 is CASSRLRDTEAFF. CDR3 bases: TGTGCCAGCAGTAGGTTGAGGGACACTGAAGCTTTCTTT.